The clone carrying this TCR beta chain was counted only a few times. Libraries were prepared by immunoSEQ multiplex PCR; TCRdb keeps only in-frame clonotypes and omits some of them. The data contain over 120,000 clones, approximately 80% of them singletons. This entry is derived from a study of blood T cell repertoires in COVID-19. Study information: The origin of the acute and convalescent COVID-19 samples was the United States, Italy and Spain. The cDNA or gDNA used as material had been derived from T cells, B-cell-depleted T cells, or PBMCs.

Losses at the gene ends were 4 bases for V and 7 bases for J; bases not matched to a gene: 10. Germline CDR1 and CDR2: KGHSH and LQKENI. The CDR3 is made up of 16 amino acids. The chain employs TRBV18 and TRBJ1-4; 9 nucleotides align to TRBD1. The TCR was taken from a woman aged 80 or over with acute or convalescent COVID-19. Source material: peripheral blood. The CDR3 DNA reads as TGTGCCAGCTCACGATTCCGGGACAGGGAGGTTGAAAAACTGTTTTTT. It encodes CASSRFRDREVEKLFF.